The 20 T cell receptor beta chains presented below share a single source sample, sequenced in a study of shared clonotypes between healthy human individuals. Repertoires were generated with immunoSEQ multiplex PCR, while TCRdb's copy carries only in-frame clones and drops some. The sample lists around 500,000 clones; about 79% were seen once. The specimen sequenced was PBMCs. These receptors originate from a middle-aged woman in good health. Some clones in this sample may be carry-over from other donors' samples.

Ten or more counts support this clone. V gene TRBV7-9 combines with J gene TRBJ1-5; the D is unclear. The CDR3 has 13 amino acids. V lost 4 bases and J 11 bases, leaving 15 bases between the germline ends. CDR1 and CDR2 (germline): SEHNR, FQNEAQ (reference sequence). CDR3 protein: CASSSSSVMAQHF. CDR3 nucleotides: TGTGCCAGCAGCTCGTCGTCGGTCATGGCCCAGCATTTT.

The V call is TRBV6-1, the J call TRBJ1-1, with TRBD1 as a possible D gene (5 bases). The CDR3 extends over 15 amino acids. The V end was cut by 8 bases, the J end by 1 base, with 17 bases between. Germline loops: CDR1 MNHNS, CDR2 SASEGT. In DNA form, the CDR3 reads TGTGCCAGCCTAAGCTTTGGGACCAAGAACACTGAAGCTTTCTTT. Translation gives CASLSFGTKNTEAFF.

This chain links TRBV18 with TRBJ1-4; D uncertain. The CDR3 loop spans 19 amino acids. Trimming took off 6 bases at V and 5 bases at J, with 28 bases between the two ends. Germline V gene data show CDR1 as KGHSH and CDR2 as LQKENI. This CDR3 is CASSPIEVDPYTYNEKLFF. The CDR3, as DNA: TGTGCCAGCTCCCCCATTGAGGTGGACCCTTACACCTACAATGAAAAACTGTTTTTT.

This clone was detected only a few times. This rearrangement joins TRBV6-1 to TRBJ2-7; the match to TRBD2 covers 11 bases. With V trimmed by 6 bases and J by 3 bases, 7 bases remained unmatched. This CDR3 contains 15 residues. Germline loops: CDR1 MNHNS, CDR2 SASEGT. This CDR3 reads CASSSLAGDGYEQYF. The CDR3 nucleotides read TGTGCCAGCAGCTCACTAGCGGGAGATGGCTACGAGCAGTACTTC.

The rearrangement uses TRBV9 and TRBJ2-7, with 7 bases that match TRBD2. J was trimmed by 2 bases and V by 0 bases; bases with no gene match: 2. The CDR3 length is 14 residues. Germline V gene lookup returns CDR1 SGDLS and CDR2 YYNGEE. In nucleotides, the CDR3 is TGTGCCAGCAGCGTAGCGGCGGGGGCCTACGAGCAGTACTTC. Residues: CASSVAAGAYEQYF.

The chain has TRBV7-6 and TRBJ2-1, with 9 nucleotides matching TRBD1. CDR3 length equals 15 residues. Looked up from germline, CDR1 is SGHVS and CDR2 is FNYEAQ. With V trimmed by 6 bases and J by 7 bases, 10 bases remained unmatched. The CDR3, as DNA: TGTGCCAGCAGGGGGGACAGGGATTTGGGAAATGAGCAGTTCTTC. Translating it yields CASRGDRDLGNEQFF.

The chain has TRBV27 and TRBJ2-2; D unresolved. The CDR3 covers 16 residues. Germline lookup yields CDR1 MNHEY and CDR2 SMNVEV (reference sequence). V gave up 0 bases and J gave up 0 bases, with 8 bases separating them. The CDR3 reads CASSLSARPNTGELFF. CDR3 sequence (DNA): TGTGCCAGCAGTTTATCGGCCAGACCGAACACCGGGGAGCTGTTTTTT.

This clone was seen once. The chain uses TRBV4-1 and TRBJ2-1; the match to TRBD2 covers 12 bases. The J segment lost 5 bases and the V segment lost 4 bases, leaving 12 bases of the junction unmatched. Germline V gives CDR1 MGHRA, CDR2 YSYEKL. The CDR3 consists of 18 residues. CDR3 bases: TGCGCCAGCAGCCCCGTACGCCTAGCGGGAGGGTCAGACAATGAGCAGTTCTTC. The encoded protein is CASSPVRLAGGSDNEQFF.

The DNA of the CDR3 is TGTGCCAGCAGCTTAGGGACAGGGAGTGGTGAAGCTTTCTTT. Its translation: CASSLGTGSGEAFF. This rearrangement joins TRBV7-2 to TRBJ1-1; 8 bases map to TRBD1. The CDR3 covers 14 residues. Trimming removed 1 base from V and 7 bases from J; junction bases left unmatched: 5. Looked up from germline, CDR1 is SGHTA and CDR2 is FQGNSA.

This chain joins TRBV7-8 and TRBJ2-3; 8 nucleotides align to TRBD2. The CDR3 is 17 amino acids. V shed 5 bases, J shed 0 bases, and the junction held 10 bases outside the gene matches. Germline CDR1 and CDR2: SGHVS and FQNEAQ. For the CDR3, the DNA is TGTGCCAGCAGCCCTCCACGGGGGGGACCTAGCACAGATACGCAGTATTTT. Translated: CASSPPRGGPSTDTQYF.

This clone was seen once. The chain couples TRBV28 to TRBJ1-4; 7 bases match TRBD1. V lost 6 bases and J lost 7; bases outside the gene matches: 5. The CDR3 consists of 13 residues. In germline, CDR1 is MDHEN, CDR2 SYDVKM. CDR3 nucleotides: TGTGCCAGCAGCGTAGGGGGCGGTGAAAAACTGTTTTTT. Translated, it gives CASSVGGGEKLFF.

Only a few counts were recorded for this clone. The V and J genes are TRBV5-1 and TRBJ1-1; D might be TRBD1 (5 bases). The CDR3 loop spans 15 amino acids. Germline V gives CDR1 SGHRS, CDR2 YFSETQ. Trimming took off 0 bases at V and 1 base at J, with 10 bases between the two ends. CDR3 amino acids: CASSLVGDTNTEAFF. The CDR3 DNA reads TGCGCCAGCAGCTTGGTAGGGGATACGAACACTGAAGCTTTCTTT.

The J gene is TRBJ1-5, the V gene TRBV6-6; the D gene is possibly TRBD1 (6 bases). Germline V lookup: CDR1 MNHNY, CDR2 SVGAGI (reference sequence). This CDR3 comprises 13 residues. V lost 6 bases and J 4 bases, leaving 10 bases between the germline ends. This CDR3 is CASSRTENQPQHF. The DNA of the CDR3 is TGTGCCAGCAGCCGGACAGAAAATCAGCCCCAGCATTTT.

The chain links TRBV9 to TRBJ2-1, with 12 nucleotides matching TRBD2. V trimming: 0 bases; J trimming: 7 bases; junction bases outside the gene matches: 2. This CDR3 contains 15 residues. Germline CDR1 reads SGDLS; CDR2 reads YYNGEE. This CDR3 is CASSVASGRVNEQFF. The DNA of the CDR3 is TGTGCCAGCAGCGTAGCTAGCGGGAGGGTAAATGAGCAGTTCTTC.

This sequence joins TRBV9 and TRBJ2-1; 8 nucleotides line up with TRBD2. CDR1 and CDR2 (germline): SGDLS, YYNGEE. With V trimmed by 4 bases and J by 8 bases, 11 bases remained unmatched. The CDR3 covers 15 residues. The chain's CDR3 is CASSPGGGRSDEQFF. CDR3 coding DNA: TGTGCCAGCAGCCCGGGGGGCGGGAGGTCGGATGAGCAGTTCTTC.

A few counts support this clone. V usage is TRBV4-2 and J usage is TRBJ2-5, with a tentative D call TRBD2 (5 bases). The V end was cut by 0 bases, the J end by 0 bases, with 8 bases between. Germline CDR1 reads LGHNA; CDR2 reads YNFKEQ. This CDR3 spans 15 amino acids. The CDR3 nucleotides read TGTGCCAGCAGCCAAGACCTAGCTAACCAAGAGACCCAGTACTTC. It is translated as CASSQDLANQETQYF.

In this sample, this clone turned up once. This may come from a read error, since a much larger clone is one base off. Other DNA sequences within the sample encode an identical CDR3. The genes are TRBV7-8 and TRBJ2-5, with no clear D. Near its end, the DNA agrees better with TRBJ2-7, so the J call may be wrong. The V gene's germline CDR1 is SGHVS and CDR2 FQNEAQ. This CDR3 has 15 amino acids. The DNA for the CDR3 is TGTGCCAGCAGCTTAGGTCGCCGGGTTTCCTACGAGCAGTACTTC. Translated: CASSLGRRVSYEQYF.

The chain links TRBV27 to TRBJ1-5; TRBD1 aligns across 8 bases. J lost 5 bases, V lost 3 bases, and 3 bases had no gene match. Germline CDR1 MNHEY, CDR2 SMNVEV (reference sequence). This CDR3 region has 14 residues. CDR3 nucleotides: TGTGCCAGCAGTTTGGACAGGGCCTATCAGCCCCAGCATTTT. Translating it yields CASSLDRAYQPQHF.

The chain employs TRBV28 and TRBJ2-7; 9 nucleotides agree with TRBD2. The germline CDR1 and CDR2 sequences are MDHEN and SYDVKM. The CDR3 spans 15 residues. The ends lost 4 bases at V and 4 bases at J; junction bases unmatched: 8. The CDR3 DNA is TGTGCCAGCAGTTCTTCCTCTAGCGGGGTTTACGAGCAGTACTTC. Its translation: CASSSSSSGVYEQYF.

V usage is TRBV10-2 and J usage is TRBJ1-2, with D uncertain. V lost 0 bases and J lost 0, with 2 bases in between. The CDR3 loop spans 13 amino acids. CDR1 is WSHSY and CDR2 is SAAADI in the germline V gene. CDR3 amino acids: CASSESSNYGYTF. Here the CDR3 DNA reads TGCGCCAGCAGTGAGTCGTCTAACTATGGCTACACCTTC.